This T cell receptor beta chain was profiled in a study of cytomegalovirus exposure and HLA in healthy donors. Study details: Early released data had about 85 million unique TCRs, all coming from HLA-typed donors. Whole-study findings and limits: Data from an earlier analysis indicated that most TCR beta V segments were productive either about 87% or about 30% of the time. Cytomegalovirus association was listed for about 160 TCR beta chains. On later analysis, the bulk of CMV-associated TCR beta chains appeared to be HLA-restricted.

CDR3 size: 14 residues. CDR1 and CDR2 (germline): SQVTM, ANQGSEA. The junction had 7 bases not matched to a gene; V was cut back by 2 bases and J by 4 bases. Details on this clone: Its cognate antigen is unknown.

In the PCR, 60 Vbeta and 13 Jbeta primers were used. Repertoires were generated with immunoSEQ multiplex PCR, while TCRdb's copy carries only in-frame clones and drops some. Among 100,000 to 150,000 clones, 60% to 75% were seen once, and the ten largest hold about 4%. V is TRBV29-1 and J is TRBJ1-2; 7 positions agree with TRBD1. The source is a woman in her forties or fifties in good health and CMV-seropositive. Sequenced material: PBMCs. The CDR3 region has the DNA TGCAGCGTTGAAACCGGGACAGTCGGCTATGGCTACACCTTC. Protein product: CSVETGTVGYGYTF.